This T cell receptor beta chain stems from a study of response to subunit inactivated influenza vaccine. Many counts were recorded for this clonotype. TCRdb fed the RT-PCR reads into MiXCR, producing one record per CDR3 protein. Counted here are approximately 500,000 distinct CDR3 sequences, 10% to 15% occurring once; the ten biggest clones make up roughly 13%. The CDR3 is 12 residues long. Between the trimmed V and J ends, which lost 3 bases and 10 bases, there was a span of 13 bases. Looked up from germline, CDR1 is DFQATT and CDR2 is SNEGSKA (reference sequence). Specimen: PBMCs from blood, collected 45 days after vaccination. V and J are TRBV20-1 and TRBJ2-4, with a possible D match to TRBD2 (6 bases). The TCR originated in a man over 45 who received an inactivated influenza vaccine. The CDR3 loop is CSASPRLGIQYF. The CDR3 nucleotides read TGCAGTGCTAGTCCACGACTAGGGATTCAGTACTTC.